This T cell receptor beta chain was captured in a study of Ad26.COV2.S vaccination and SARS-CoV-2 variants. Background on the study: A COV1001 Ad26.COV2.S trial-arm participant provided the sample.

Overall study findings and caveats: After vaccination, substantial breadth of spike-specific CD8+ and CD4+ responses was reported.

Generated by immunoSEQ multiplex PCR, the TCRdb table keeps only in-frame clones and is missing some. The repertoire holds about 350,000 clones, about 85% seen once, with 2.5% to 3.5% in the top ten. Stated treatment: some 20 received Ad26.COV2.S at low or high dose, single or two shots; five or six received placebo; per-sample allocation not given. Day 63 following the first vaccine or placebo injection was when the samples were taken. Based in Boston, the donor was an adult of 18-55 years. Trimming left V 3 bases short and J 4 bases short, with 12 bases between. CDR1 and CDR2 from the germline V gene are LNHDA and SQIVND (reference sequence). CDR3 length: 15 amino acids. As concerns this clone: The antigen remains unidentified.

Source: peripheral blood, taken in a trial of Ad26.COV2.S vaccine versus placebo. The gene calls are TRBV19 and TRBJ2-2; D gene uncertain. The clonotype comes from a person aged 18 to 59 who received the Ad26.COV2.S COVID-19 vaccine or a placebo. The CDR3 bases are TGTGCCAGTAGTATCAGGCAACCTGGCACCGGGGAGCTGTTTTTT. Protein product: CASSIRQPGTGELFF. The whole variable domain, remainder taken from reference TRBV19 and TRBJ2-2, is DGGITQSPKYLFRKEGQNVTLSCEQNLNHDAMYWYRQDPGQGLRLIYYSQIVNDFQKGDIAEGYSVSREKKESFPLTVTSAQKNPTAFYLCASSIRQPGTGELFFGEGSRLTVL.